This is a list of T cell receptor beta chains from one sample in a study of OX40 agonist ivuxolimab in advanced cancers. TCRdb keeps only in-frame clones here, not all; method: immunoSEQ multiplex PCR. The sample records over 70,000 clones, 89% being singletons. The input for sequencing was CD4+ or CD8+ T cells sorted from blood, taken in a trial of the OX40 agonist ivuxolimab. All receptors come from an adult with an advanced solid tumor such as melanoma, head and neck, liver or kidney cancer. The CDR3 runs from the conserved cysteine through the conserved F or W. The D gene is left open where the match is weak. Size values are once, few and many counts, or a class for expanded clones, and some rows have none.

clone_size	j_call	v_call	d_call	cdr3_aa	cdr3_nt
.	TRBJ2-3	TRBV7-9	TRBD2	CASRSRTRLAESTDTQYF	TGTGCCAGCAGGTCCAGAACGAGGCTAGCGGAGAGCACAGATACGCAGTATTTT
.	TRBJ1-2	TRBV7-2	TRBD1	CASSSGQDYGYTF	TGTGCCAGCAGCTCCGGACAGGACTATGGCTACACCTTC
.	TRBJ1-5	TRBV28	TRBD1	CASSPRKSGTGGNQPQHF	TGTGCCAGCAGTCCCCGAAAATCCGGGACAGGGGGCAATCAGCCCCAGCATTTT
.	TRBJ2-4	TRBV5-3	.	CAPLSQGRVDTDIQYF	TGTGCCCCCTTATCCCAGGGGAGGGTTGATACGGACATTCAGTACTTC
.	TRBJ2-2	TRBV5-1	.	CATERGAGTGELFF	TGCGCCACAGAACGCGGGGCGGGGACCGGGGAGCTGTTTTTT
.	TRBJ2-3	TRBV11-1	TRBD2	CASSAPGTSGYTQYF	TGTGCCAGCAGCGCACCCGGGACTAGCGGTTATACGCAGTATTTT
.	TRBJ1-1	TRBV27	.	CASSRRDTEAFF	TGTGCCAGCAGTCGACGCGACACTGAAGCTTTCTTT
.	TRBJ1-6	TRBV29-1	.	CSVGTASNSPLHF	TGCAGCGTTGGGACAGCTTCTAATTCACCCCTCCACTTT
once	TRBJ1-6	TRBV6-6	.	CASSYGLLDSPLHF	TGTGCCAGCAGTTATGGGCTTCTTGATTCACCCCTCCACTTT
few	TRBJ1-6	TRBV2	TRBD1	CASSQGQGANSPLHF	TGTGCCAGCAGCCAGGGACAGGGAGCAAATTCACCCCTCCACTTT
.	TRBJ2-1	TRBV7-3	TRBD2	CASSPVGGSREQFF	TGTGCCAGCAGCCCCGTCGGCGGGAGTCGTGAGCAGTTCTTC
.	TRBJ2-5	TRBV9	TRBD1	CASSVRTGGPSTQYF	TGTGCCAGCAGCGTACGGACAGGGGGCCCTTCGACCCAGTACTTC
.	TRBJ1-5	TRBV6-5	.	CASSYGSENQPQHF	TGTGCCAGCAGCTACGGGTCAGAGAATCAGCCCCAGCATTTT
few	TRBJ1-5	TRBV7-2	.	CASSLLGGDIQPQHF	TGTGCCAGCAGTTTGTTAGGGGGGGACATCCAGCCCCAGCATTTT
few	TRBJ2-4	TRBV11-2	.	CASSGTGQLLAKNIQYF	TGTGCCAGCAGCGGGACCGGACAGTTATTAGCCAAAAACATTCAGTACTTC
.	TRBJ2-4	TRBV5-1	TRBD1	CASSLAPGQENIQYF	TGCGCCAGCAGCTTGGCCCCGGGACAGGAAAACATTCAGTACTTC
.	TRBJ1-1	TRBV28	.	CASSSGNTEAFF	TGTGCCAGCAGTTCGGGAAACACTGAAGCTTTCTTT
.	TRBJ1-2	TRBV7-2	.	CASSLQGRGYPYGYTF	TGTGCCAGCAGCTTACAAGGGAGGGGATACCCCTATGGCTACACCTTC
.	TRBJ1-1	TRBV5-4	.	CASSLQRANTEAFF	TGTGCCAGCAGCTTGCAACGGGCGAACACTGAAGCTTTCTTT
few	TRBJ2-3	TRBV7-2	.	CASSLLSRSDTQYF	TGTGCCAGCAGCTTACTCAGCAGGTCCGATACGCAGTATTTT
.	TRBJ2-5	TRBV7-8	TRBD2	CASSLARGGGETQYF	TGTGCCAGCAGCTTGGCTCGGGGCGGGGGGGAGACCCAGTACTTC
.	TRBJ1-4	TRBV28	.	CASSLRPVDEKLFF	TGTGCCAGCAGTTTAAGGCCCGTAGATGAAAAACTGTTTTTT
.	TRBJ1-5	TRBV2	.	CASRPGTFNQPQHF	TGTGCCAGCAGGCCTGGGACCTTCAATCAGCCCCAGCATTTT
.	TRBJ2-2	TRBV7-3	.	CASSLTHGNTGELFF	TGTGCCAGCAGCTTAACCCACGGAAACACCGGGGAGCTGTTTTTT
.	TRBJ2-7	TRBV5-6	.	CASRRGVAESSYEQYF	TGTGCCAGCAGACGTGGGGTAGCGGAGAGCTCCTACGAGCAGTACTTC
.	TRBJ2-1	TRBV18	.	CASSPLDGIRNNEQFF	TGTGCCAGCTCACCACTAGACGGGATAAGGAACAATGAGCAGTTCTTC
.	TRBJ2-2	TRBV9	TRBD1	CASSATGVVDTGELFF	TGTGCCAGCAGCGCTACAGGGGTGGTGGACACCGGGGAGCTGTTTTTT
.	TRBJ2-2	TRBV7-2	TRBD1	CASSSDRAGGELFF	TGTGCCAGCAGCTCTGACAGGGCCGGCGGGGAGCTGTTTTTT
.	TRBJ2-7	TRBV19	TRBD1	CASSLGQGRWDYEQYF	TGTGCCAGTAGTCTCGGACAGGGACGATGGGACTACGAGCAGTACTTC
.	TRBJ2-1	TRBV7-3	.	CASSERPNAGYNEQFF	TGTGCCAGCAGCGAAAGACCGAACGCTGGTTACAATGAGCAGTTCTTC
.	TRBJ2-7	TRBV4-2	.	CASSQGPGLTYEQYF	TGTGCCAGCAGCCAAGGGCCAGGGCTAACCTACGAGCAGTACTTC
.	TRBJ1-2	TRBV2	.	CASSEAGGAGGYTF	TGTGCCAGCAGTGAAGCGGGAGGGGCCGGGGGCTACACCTTC
.	TRBJ2-6	TRBV7-9	.	CASSLKGGSGANVLTF	TGTGCCAGCAGCTTAAAAGGGGGCTCTGGGGCCAACGTCCTGACTTTC
.	TRBJ2-5	TRBV11-1	.	CASSRDRRETQYF	TGTGCCAGCAGCCGGGACCGGAGAGAGACCCAGTACTTC
.	TRBJ2-7	TRBV21-1	.	CARAPSTRHYEQYF	TGTGCCAGGGCGCCGTCGACTCGGCACTACGAGCAGTACTTC
.	TRBJ2-2	TRBV7-8	.	CASSLVGPGELFF	TGTGCCAGCAGCTTAGTAGGGCCCGGGGAGCTGTTTTTT
.	TRBJ2-5	TRBV11-2	TRBD2	CASSSGLATGVETQYF	TGTGCCAGCAGCTCCGGACTAGCTACGGGGGTAGAGACCCAGTACTTC
.	TRBJ1-4	TRBV5-4	.	CASSQRTGKNEKLFF	TGTGCCAGCAGCCAGCGGACTGGCAAGAATGAAAAACTGTTTTTT
medium-sized	TRBJ2-5	TRBV4-2	.	CASSQGVGSETQYF	TGTGCCAGCAGCCAAGGAGTGGGCAGTGAGACCCAGTACTTC
.	TRBJ2-1	TRBV9	.	CASSVGQYNEQFF	TGTGCCAGCAGCGTCGGACAGTACAATGAGCAGTTCTTC